The present TCR beta chain was sequenced within a study of blood T cell repertoires in COVID-19. Repertoires were generated with immunoSEQ multiplex PCR, while TCRdb's copy carries only in-frame clones and drops some. The sample holds about 220,000 clones, just over 85% seen once. Germline values: CDR1 LGHNA, CDR2 YNFKEQ. The CDR3 runs 17 residues. V lost 0 bases and J lost 0; bases outside the gene matches: 8. The origin of this receptor is a woman in her fifties or sixties with acute COVID-19. Sequencing input: PBMCs or T cells enriched from blood (not recorded which). The chain couples TRBV4-2 to TRBJ2-7; TRBD1 matches at 7 bases. CDR3 DNA: TGTGCCAGCAGCCAAGATAGGGGGCACAGAACCTCCTACGAGCAGTACTTC. Amino acid sequence: CASSQDRGHRTSYEQYF.